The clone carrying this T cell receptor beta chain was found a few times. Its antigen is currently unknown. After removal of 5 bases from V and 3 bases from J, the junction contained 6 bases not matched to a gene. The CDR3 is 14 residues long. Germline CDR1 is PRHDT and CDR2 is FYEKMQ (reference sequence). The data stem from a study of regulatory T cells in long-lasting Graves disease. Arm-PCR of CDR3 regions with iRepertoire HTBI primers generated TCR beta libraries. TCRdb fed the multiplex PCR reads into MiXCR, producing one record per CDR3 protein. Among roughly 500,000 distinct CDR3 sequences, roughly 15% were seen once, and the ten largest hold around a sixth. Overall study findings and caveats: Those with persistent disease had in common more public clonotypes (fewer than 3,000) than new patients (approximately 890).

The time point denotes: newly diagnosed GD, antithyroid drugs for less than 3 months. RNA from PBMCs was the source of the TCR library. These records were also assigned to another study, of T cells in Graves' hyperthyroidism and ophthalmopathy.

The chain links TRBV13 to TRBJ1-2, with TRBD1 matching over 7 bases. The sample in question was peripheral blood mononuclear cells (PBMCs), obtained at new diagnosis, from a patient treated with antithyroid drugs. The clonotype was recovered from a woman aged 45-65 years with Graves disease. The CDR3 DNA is TGTGCCAGCAGCGGGACAGCCTGGCACTATGGCTACACCTTC. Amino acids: CASSGTAWHYGYTF.